This is a list of T cell receptor beta chains from one sample in a study of T cells after posttransplantation cyclophosphamide. TCRdb's table, derived via immunoSEQ multiplex PCR, lists solely in-frame clones and lacks some. The sample was found to contain some 40,000 clones, and every one recurs. Sequencing used PBMCs. Source of these receptors: a man between 35 and 55 years old in good health, CMV-negative, and a related stem cell transplant donor. CDR3s include the opening cysteine and the closing phenylalanine or tryptophan. A D gene is named only where the DNA matches it firmly. Clone sizes are given selectively: once, few, many, or a class where the clone is expanded.

v_call: TRBV27; d_call: TRBD1; clone_size: NA; j_call: TRBJ2-7; cdr3_nt: TGTGCCAGCAGTCCCGGGACAGGCTACGAGCAGTACTTC; cdr3_aa: CASSPGTGYEQYF
v_call: TRBV19; d_call: NA; clone_size: many; j_call: TRBJ1-2; cdr3_nt: TGTGCCAGTAGTATAGTTCTGGCCAGAAACTATGGCTACACCTTC; cdr3_aa: CASSIVLARNYGYTF
v_call: TRBV9; d_call: NA; clone_size: many; j_call: TRBJ1-4; cdr3_nt: TGTGCCAGCAGCGTTACCGAAATCGGAAAACTGTTTTTT; cdr3_aa: CASSVTEIGKLFF
v_call: TRBV5-5; d_call: TRBD2; clone_size: few; j_call: TRBJ2-1; cdr3_nt: TGTGCCAGCAGCTTCAAAGAGGGCGGGGGGGTTCGGAATGAGCAGTTCTTC; cdr3_aa: CASSFKEGGGVRNEQFF
v_call: TRBV19; d_call: TRBD2; clone_size: many; j_call: TRBJ2-3; cdr3_nt: TGTGCCAGTAACCCGACGGGGGGTACAGATACGCAGTATTTT; cdr3_aa: CASNPTGGTDTQYF
v_call: TRBV6-1; d_call: NA; clone_size: few; j_call: TRBJ2-5; cdr3_nt: TGTGCCAGCACCTCCCAGGAGACCCAGTACTTC; cdr3_aa: CASTSQETQYF
v_call: TRBV9; d_call: NA; clone_size: many; j_call: TRBJ2-1; cdr3_nt: TGTGCCAGCAGCGTAGCGCTTTCCGCGGGAAATGAGCAGTTCTTC; cdr3_aa: CASSVALSAGNEQFF
v_call: TRBV18; d_call: NA; clone_size: few; j_call: TRBJ2-4; cdr3_nt: TGTGCCAGCTCACCACGGCCAGGGGATGTCAAAAACATTCAGTACTTC; cdr3_aa: CASSPRPGDVKNIQYF
v_call: TRBV25-1; d_call: NA; clone_size: many; j_call: TRBJ1-1; cdr3_nt: TGTGCCAGCAGTGAATTTTTAGCTACCACTGAAGCTTTCTTT; cdr3_aa: CASSEFLATTEAFF
v_call: TRBV6-1; d_call: TRBD2; clone_size: many; j_call: TRBJ2-2; cdr3_nt: TGTGCCAGCAGCGCCACTAGCGGGGGTACCGGGGAGCTGTTTTTT; cdr3_aa: CASSATSGGTGELFF
v_call: TRBV6-1; d_call: NA; clone_size: many; j_call: TRBJ2-3; cdr3_nt: TGTGCCAGCAGTGAAATCGGTACGCAGTATTTT; cdr3_aa: CASSEIGTQYF
v_call: TRBV6-5; d_call: NA; clone_size: many; j_call: TRBJ1-5; cdr3_nt: TGTGCCAGCAGTTACGCGGGGCAGGATCAGCCCCAGCATTTT; cdr3_aa: CASSYAGQDQPQHF
v_call: TRBV6-4; d_call: TRBD2; clone_size: many; j_call: TRBJ2-3; cdr3_nt: TGTGCCAGCAGTCAAGGACTAGCGGGGGACGATACGCAGTATTTT; cdr3_aa: CASSQGLAGDDTQYF
v_call: TRBV6-5; d_call: TRBD1; clone_size: many; j_call: TRBJ1-2; cdr3_nt: TGTGCCAGCAGTTTTCACAGGGGGCTTGGCTACACCTTC; cdr3_aa: CASSFHRGLGYTF
v_call: TRBV25-1; d_call: NA; clone_size: many; j_call: TRBJ1-1; cdr3_nt: TGTGCCAGCAGTGCCTATCAGGGAGGCACTGAAGCTTTCTTT; cdr3_aa: CASSAYQGGTEAFF
v_call: TRBV19; d_call: NA; clone_size: many; j_call: TRBJ1-6; cdr3_nt: TGTGCCAGTAGTATTGGTGGGCAGGGAGGATCACCCCTCCACTTT; cdr3_aa: CASSIGGQGGSPLHF
v_call: TRBV2; d_call: TRBD1; clone_size: many; j_call: TRBJ1-1; cdr3_nt: TGTGCCAGCAGTCCTCAGGGGGACACTGAAGCTTTCTTT; cdr3_aa: CASSPQGDTEAFF
v_call: TRBV9; d_call: NA; clone_size: NA; j_call: TRBJ1-2; cdr3_nt: TGTGCCAGCAGCGTAGGTCAGGCCCAATATGGCTACACCTTC; cdr3_aa: CASSVGQAQYGYTF
v_call: TRBV6-1; d_call: NA; clone_size: many; j_call: TRBJ1-5; cdr3_nt: TGTGCCAGCAGCGACCTGGCCGGGCAGCCCCAGCATTTT; cdr3_aa: CASSDLAGQPQHF
v_call: TRBV11-2; d_call: NA; clone_size: many; j_call: TRBJ1-1; cdr3_nt: TGTGCCAGCAGCGAAAAGACAGAGAACACTGAAGCTTTCTTT; cdr3_aa: CASSEKTENTEAFF
v_call: TRBV12-5; d_call: TRBD1; clone_size: many; j_call: TRBJ1-1; cdr3_nt: TGTGCTAGTGGTTTGGTACTCGATGGACAGGGGCCATTGAACACTGAAGCTTTCTTT; cdr3_aa: CASGLVLDGQGPLNTEAFF
v_call: TRBV2; d_call: TRBD2; clone_size: many; j_call: TRBJ2-7; cdr3_nt: TGTGCCAGCAGTCCTAGGACTAGCTCCTACGAGCAGTACTTC; cdr3_aa: CASSPRTSSYEQYF